This TCR beta chain was documented in a study of Graves' ophthalmopathy and Graves' hyperthyroidism. Findings of the study overall: The model predicted progression of ophthalmopathy with a sensitivity of about 70%, and its specificity was 72.22%.

Additional autoimmune diseases, uncontrolled infections, pregnancy or lactation disqualified patients. The diagnosis combined clinical symptoms, thyroxine, TRAb, thyroid ultrasound and orbital computed tomography scans. With respect to this clonotype: Its antigen is as yet unknown.

This CDR3 has 15 amino acids. The V gene end was trimmed by 6 bases and the J gene end by 5 bases; junction bases not matched to a gene: 6. The germline gives CDR1 SNHLY, CDR2 FYNNEI. Using RNA transcripts, the TCR beta CDR3 regions were amplified. The first round was an RT-PCR with HTBI primers, and the second round was a multiplex PCR. Via MiXCR, TCRdb re-called the multiplex PCR reads, giving one row per CDR3 protein. Here the sample spans some 370,000 distinct CDR3 sequences, about a sixth being singletons. What was sequenced was peripheral blood. V is TRBV2 and J is TRBJ2-2, with 10 bases that match TRBD1. This receptor was taken from an adult woman with stable Graves' hyperthyroidism. The CDR3 DNA reads as TGTGCCAGCAGCCCCGACAGGGGGCGGACCGGGGAGCTGTTTTTT. Its translation is CASSPDRGRTGELFF. Based on the CDR3 plus reference TRBV2 and TRBJ2-2, the full variable domain is EPEVTQTPSHQVTQMGQEVILRCVPISNHLYFYWYRQILGQKVEFLVSFYNNEISEKSEIFDDQFSVERPDGSNFTLKIRSTKLEDSAMYFCASSPDRGRTGELFFGEGSRLTVL.